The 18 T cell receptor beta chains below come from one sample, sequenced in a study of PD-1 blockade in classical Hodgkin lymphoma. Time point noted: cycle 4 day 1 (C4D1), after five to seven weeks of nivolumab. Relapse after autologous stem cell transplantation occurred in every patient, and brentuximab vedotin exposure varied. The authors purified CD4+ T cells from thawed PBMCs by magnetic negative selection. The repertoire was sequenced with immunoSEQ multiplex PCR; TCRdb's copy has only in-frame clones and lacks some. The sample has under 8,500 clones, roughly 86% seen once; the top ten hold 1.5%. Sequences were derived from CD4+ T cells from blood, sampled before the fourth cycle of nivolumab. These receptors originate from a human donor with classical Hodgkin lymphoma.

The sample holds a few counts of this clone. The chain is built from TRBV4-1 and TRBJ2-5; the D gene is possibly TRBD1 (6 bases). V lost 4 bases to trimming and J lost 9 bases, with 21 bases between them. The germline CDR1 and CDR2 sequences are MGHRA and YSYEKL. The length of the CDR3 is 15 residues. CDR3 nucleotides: TGCGCCAGCAGCCCCTCAGGGACACCGACGTGGGCCCAGTACTTC. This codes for CASSPSGTPTWAQYF.

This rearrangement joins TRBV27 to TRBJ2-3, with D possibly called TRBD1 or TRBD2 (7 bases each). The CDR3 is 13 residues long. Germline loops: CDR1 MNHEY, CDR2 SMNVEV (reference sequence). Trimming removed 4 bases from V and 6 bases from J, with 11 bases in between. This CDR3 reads CASSSQGGDTQYF. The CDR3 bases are TGTGCCAGCAGTTCCCAGGGGGGGGATACGCAGTATTTT.

CDR3 residues: CASSVRGDPYEQYF. The DNA of the CDR3 is TGTGCCAGCAGCGTTCGGGGGGACCCCTACGAGCAGTACTTC. The rearrangement uses TRBV9 and TRBJ2-7; 7 positions agree with TRBD2. J gave up 2 bases and V 2 bases, and 4 bases lay outside the gene matches. CDR1 SGDLS and CDR2 YYNGEE come from the germline V gene. The CDR3 contains 14 residues.

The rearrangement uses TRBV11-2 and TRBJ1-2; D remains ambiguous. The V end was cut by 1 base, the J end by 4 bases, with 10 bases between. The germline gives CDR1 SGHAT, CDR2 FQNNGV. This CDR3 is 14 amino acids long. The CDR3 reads CASSLVGGLYGYTF. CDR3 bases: TGTGCCAGCAGCTTAGTCGGCGGCCTCTATGGCTACACCTTC.

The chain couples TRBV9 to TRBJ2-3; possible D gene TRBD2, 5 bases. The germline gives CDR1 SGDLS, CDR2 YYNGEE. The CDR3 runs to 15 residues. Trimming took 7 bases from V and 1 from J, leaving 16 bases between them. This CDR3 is CASPFGVEGTDTQYF. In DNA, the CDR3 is TGTGCCAGCCCCTTCGGGGTCGAGGGCACAGATACGCAGTATTTT.

In DNA form, the CDR3 reads TGTGCCAGCAGCTGGCGGCTAAAAGAGACCCAGTACTTC. This sequence encodes CASSWRLKETQYF. The chain couples TRBV7-6 to TRBJ2-5; D ambiguous. The V end lost 4 bases, the J end lost 3 bases, and 9 bases lay between the germline ends. CDR3 size: 13 residues. In germline, CDR1 is SGHVS, CDR2 FNYEAQ. Looking up the rest from reference TRBV7-6 and TRBJ2-5 gives the full variable domain: GAGVSQSPRYKVTKRGQDVALRCDPISGHVSLYWYRQALGQGPEFLTYFNYEAQQDKSGLPNDRFSAERPEGSISTLTIQRTEQRDSAMYRCASSWRLKETQYFGPGTRLLVL.

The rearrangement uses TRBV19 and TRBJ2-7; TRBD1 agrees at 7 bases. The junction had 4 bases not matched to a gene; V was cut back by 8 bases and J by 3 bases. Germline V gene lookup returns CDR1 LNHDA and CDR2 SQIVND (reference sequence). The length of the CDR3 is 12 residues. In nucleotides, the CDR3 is TGTGCCAGTCGGGACAGAAGCTACGAGCAGTACTTC. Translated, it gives CASRDRSYEQYF.

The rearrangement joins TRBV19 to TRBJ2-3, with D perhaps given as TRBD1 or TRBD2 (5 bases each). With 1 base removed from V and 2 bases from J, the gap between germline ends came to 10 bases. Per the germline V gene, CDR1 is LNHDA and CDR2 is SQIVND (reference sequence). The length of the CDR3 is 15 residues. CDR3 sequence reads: CASSIGGRLTDTQYF. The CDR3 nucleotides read TGTGCCAGTAGTATAGGGGGACGGCTCACAGATACGCAGTATTTT.

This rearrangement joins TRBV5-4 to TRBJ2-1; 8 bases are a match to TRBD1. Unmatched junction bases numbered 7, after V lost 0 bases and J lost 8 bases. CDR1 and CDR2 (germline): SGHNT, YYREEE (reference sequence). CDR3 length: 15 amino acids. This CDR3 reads CASSLGQGNIDEQFF. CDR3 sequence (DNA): TGTGCCAGCAGCTTGGGACAGGGGAATATCGATGAGCAGTTCTTC.

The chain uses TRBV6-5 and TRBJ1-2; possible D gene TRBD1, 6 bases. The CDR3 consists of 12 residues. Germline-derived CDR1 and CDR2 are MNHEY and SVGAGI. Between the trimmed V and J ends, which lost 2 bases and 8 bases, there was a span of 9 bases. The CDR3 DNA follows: TGTGCCAGCAGTTACATTGGGGGCGGCTACACCTTC. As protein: CASSYIGGGYTF.

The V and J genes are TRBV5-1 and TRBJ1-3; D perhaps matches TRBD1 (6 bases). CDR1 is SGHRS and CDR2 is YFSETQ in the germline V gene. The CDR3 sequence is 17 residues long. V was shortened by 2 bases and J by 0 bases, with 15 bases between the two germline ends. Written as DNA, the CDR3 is TGCGCCAGCAGCTTCCTGGGGCAGGGGCTCTCTGGAAACACCATATATTTT. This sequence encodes CASSFLGQGLSGNTIYF.

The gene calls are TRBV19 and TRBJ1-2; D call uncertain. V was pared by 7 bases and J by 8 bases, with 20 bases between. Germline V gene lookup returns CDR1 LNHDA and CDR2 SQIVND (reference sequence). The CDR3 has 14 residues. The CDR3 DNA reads TGTGCCAGTACCCCCCTCCGTGGACCGCCGGGCTACACCTTC. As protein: CASTPLRGPPGYTF.

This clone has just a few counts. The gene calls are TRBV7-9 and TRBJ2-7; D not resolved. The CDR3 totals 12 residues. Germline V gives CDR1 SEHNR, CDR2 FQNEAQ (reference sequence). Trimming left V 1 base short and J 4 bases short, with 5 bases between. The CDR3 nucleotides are TGTGCCAGCAGCTTAGAGTGGTACGAGCAGTACTTC. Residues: CASSLEWYEQYF. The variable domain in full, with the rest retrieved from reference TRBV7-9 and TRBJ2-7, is DTGVSQNPRHKITKRGQNVTFRCDPISEHNRLYWYRQTLGQGPEFLTYFQNEAQLEKSRLLSDRFSAERPKGSFSTLEIQRTEQGDSAMYLCASSLEWYEQYFGPGTRLTVT.

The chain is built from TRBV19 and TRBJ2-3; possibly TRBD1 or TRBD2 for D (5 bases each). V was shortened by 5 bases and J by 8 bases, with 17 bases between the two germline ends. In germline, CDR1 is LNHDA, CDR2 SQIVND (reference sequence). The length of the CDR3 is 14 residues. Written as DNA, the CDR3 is TGTGCCAGTAGTTATCGGGACGAACCAGGTACGCAGTATTTT. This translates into CASSYRDEPGTQYF.

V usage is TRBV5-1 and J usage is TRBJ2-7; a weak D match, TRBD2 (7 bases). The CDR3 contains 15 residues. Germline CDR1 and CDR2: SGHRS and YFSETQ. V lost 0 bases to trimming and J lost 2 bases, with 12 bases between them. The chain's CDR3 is CASSLDRGATYEQYF. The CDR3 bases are TGCGCCAGCAGCTTGGATCGGGGGGCAACCTACGAGCAGTACTTC.

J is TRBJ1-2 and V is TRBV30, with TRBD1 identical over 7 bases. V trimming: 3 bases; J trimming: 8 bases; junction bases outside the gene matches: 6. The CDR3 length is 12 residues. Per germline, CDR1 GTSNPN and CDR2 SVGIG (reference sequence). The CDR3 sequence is CAWRIYRGGYTF. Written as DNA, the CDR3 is TGTGCCTGGAGAATTTACAGGGGCGGCTACACCTTC. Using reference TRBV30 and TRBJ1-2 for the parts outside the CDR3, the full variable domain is SQTIHQWPATLVQPVGSPLSLECTVEGTSNPNLYWYRQAAGRGLQLLFYSVGIGQISSEVPQNLSASRPQDRQFILSSKKLLLSDSGFYLCAWRIYRGGYTFGSGTRLTVV.

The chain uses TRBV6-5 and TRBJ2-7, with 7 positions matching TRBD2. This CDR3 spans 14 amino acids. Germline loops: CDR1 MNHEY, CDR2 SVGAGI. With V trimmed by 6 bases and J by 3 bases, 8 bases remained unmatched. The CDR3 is CASRKGRGNYEQYF. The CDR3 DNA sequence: TGTGCCAGCAGAAAAGGGCGGGGGAACTACGAGCAGTACTTC.

For the CDR3, the DNA is TGTGCCAGCAGTGCCAACAGGGGACGGTTTGGGAACACTGAAGCTTTCTTT. This translates into CASSANRGRFGNTEAFF. V gene TRBV6-1 combines with J gene TRBJ1-1, with TRBD1 identical over 7 bases. V was pared by 4 bases and J by 1 base, with 12 bases of the junction left unmatched. The germline gives CDR1 MNHNS, CDR2 SASEGT. The length of the CDR3 is 17 residues.